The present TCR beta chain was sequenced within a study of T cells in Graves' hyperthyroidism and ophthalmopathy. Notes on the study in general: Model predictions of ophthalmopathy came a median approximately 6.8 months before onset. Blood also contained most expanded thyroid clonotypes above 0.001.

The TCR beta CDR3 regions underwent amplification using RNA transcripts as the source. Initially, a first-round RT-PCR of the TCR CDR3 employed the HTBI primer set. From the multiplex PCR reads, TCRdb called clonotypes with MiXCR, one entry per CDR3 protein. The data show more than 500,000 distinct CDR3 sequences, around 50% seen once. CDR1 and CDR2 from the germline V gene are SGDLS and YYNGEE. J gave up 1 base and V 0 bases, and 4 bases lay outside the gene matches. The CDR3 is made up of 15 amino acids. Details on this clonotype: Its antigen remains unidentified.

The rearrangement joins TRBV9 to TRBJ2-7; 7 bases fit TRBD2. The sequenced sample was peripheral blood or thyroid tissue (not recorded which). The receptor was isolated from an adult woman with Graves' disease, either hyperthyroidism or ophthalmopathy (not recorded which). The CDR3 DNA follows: TGTGCCAGCAGCGTAGAAGGAGCGGGATCCTACGAGCAGTACTTC. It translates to CASSVEGAGSYEQYF. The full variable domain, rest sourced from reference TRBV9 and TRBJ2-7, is DSGVTQTPKHLITATGQRVTLRCSPRSGDLSVYWYQQSLDQGLQFLIQYYNGEERAKGNILERFSAQQFPDLHSELNLSSLELGDSALYFCASSVEGAGSYEQYFGPGTRLTVT.